This T cell receptor (beta chain) was captured by sequencing in a study of blood T cell repertoires in COVID-19. About the study: Both acute and convalescent COVID-19 samples were obtained from the United States, Italy and Spain. PBMCs, B-cell-depleted T cells, or T cells provided the cDNA or gDNA that made up the material.

In the original processing: Estimates of nucleated cell counts were drawn from the amplification of reference gene primers. Data came from immunoSEQ multiplex PCR; TCRdb stores just in-frame clones and leaves some out. V, J and clone size reflect that table, while D and trimming were determined from the DNA. The sample holds 300,000 to 450,000 clones, about 88% seen once. The V gene lost 6 bases and the J gene lost 4 bases, with 15 bases spanning the gap. This CDR3 region has 14 residues. Germline V CDR1 and CDR2: SGHTA, FQGNSA. Sequencing input: peripheral blood. The chain uses TRBV7-2 and TRBJ1-2; a weak D match, TRBD1 (5 bases). This clonotype was obtained from a human donor in a cohort sampled during active COVID-19. The CDR3 sequence is CASSLRGGVYGYTF. For the CDR3, the DNA is TGTGCCAGCAGTCTCCGTGGGGGGGTCTATGGCTACACCTTC.